Presented here are 29 T cell receptor beta chains from one specimen sequenced in a study of blood T cells in healthy people across ages. Together with a sample-barcoded 5' primer, a J-beta primer mix was included in a second PCR lasting about 7 to 11 cycles. TCRdb ran MiXCR on the 5' RACE reads and lists one entry per CDR3 protein. The sample shows some 1.5 million distinct CDR3 sequences, 25% to 30% of them seen only once. The sequenced material came from blood. The receptors shown here come from a woman in her 30s in good health.

The chain recombines TRBV18 with TRBJ2-3; 8 bases map to TRBD1. This CDR3 comprises 14 residues. Germline V lookup: CDR1 KGHSH, CDR2 LQKENI. With 6 bases clipped from V and 13 bases from J, the junction kept 15 bases outside the gene matches. The CDR3 reads CASSPGTGLPTEYF. CDR3 nucleotide sequence: TGTGCCAGCTCGCCCGGGACAGGACTCCCCACGGAGTATTTT.

Notes on this clonotype: This may stem from a read error, because a much larger clone lies one nucleotide away. The V gene is TRBV20-1, the J gene TRBJ2-5, with 7 bases lining up with TRBD1. The CDR3 contains 14 residues. Germline-derived CDR1 and CDR2 are DFQATT and SNEGSKA (reference sequence). The V gene end was trimmed by 6 bases and the J gene end by 3 bases; junction bases not matched to a gene: 10. CDR3 sequence: CSALRQGVEETQYF. In DNA form, the CDR3 reads TGCAGTGCCCTCCGACAGGGAGTCGAAGAGACCCAGTACTTC.

This clonotype was observed a single time. The V and J genes are TRBV27 and TRBJ1-1; 7 bases align to TRBD1. The junction had 20 bases not matched to a gene; V was cut back by 6 bases and J by 4 bases. Germline V CDR1 and CDR2: MNHEY, SMNVEV (reference sequence). There are 18 residues in the CDR3. The CDR3 sequence is CASRVRGTVSPSGTEAFF. The CDR3, as DNA: TGTGCCAGCAGGGTAAGGGGGACAGTCTCCCCATCCGGCACTGAAGCTTTCTTT.

The chain has TRBV10-3 and TRBJ2-3; 16 nucleotides agree with TRBD2. Germline CDR1 and CDR2: ENHRY and SYGVKD. The junction had 7 bases not matched to a gene; V was cut back by 7 bases and J by 0 bases. CDR3 length: 18 residues. CDR3 sequence: CAIKPGLAGGPSTDTQYF. CDR3 coding DNA: TGTGCCATCAAGCCGGGACTAGCGGGGGGGCCGAGCACAGATACGCAGTATTTT.

V usage is TRBV12-3 or TRBV12-4 and J usage is TRBJ2-4; TRBD2 matches 9 bases. CDR3 size: 16 residues. V shed 4 bases and J 3 bases; nucleotides not matched to a gene: 7. CDR3 sequence (DNA): TGTGCCAGCAGTTGGTCGGCGGGAGGGGGCAAAAACATTCAGTACTTC. It translates to CASSWSAGGGKNIQYF.

This clonotype was picked up many times. This chain links TRBV25-1 with TRBJ2-5, with D possibly TRBD1 on 6 matching bases. This CDR3 has 17 residues. The V end lost 2 bases, the J end lost 5 bases, and 21 bases lay between the germline ends. Germline V gives CDR1 MGHDK, CDR2 SYGVNS. The DNA of the CDR3 is TGTGCCAGCAGTGAAGTGGGGGCTAGGCGGAAGGCGGAGACCCAGTACTTC. Its protein product is CASSEVGARRKAETQYF. Full variable domain (missing parts from reference TRBV25-1 and TRBJ2-5): EADIYQTPRYLVIGTGKKITLECSQTMGHDKMYWYQQDPGMELHLIHYSYGVNSTEKGDLSSESTVSRIRTEHFPLTLESARPSHTSQYLCASSEVGARRKAETQYFGPGTRLLVL.

This clonotype was seen only a few times. The chain couples TRBV29-1 to TRBJ2-7; TRBD1 agrees at 9 bases. Trimming took 4 bases from V and 2 from J; bases not matched to a gene: 6. Germline CDR1 is SQVTM and CDR2 is ANQGSEA. CDR3 size: 14 residues. CDR3 DNA: TGCAGCGTTGTTAGGGACAGGGTCCCCTACGAGCAGTACTTC. Translation: CSVVRDRVPYEQYF.

The rearrangement uses TRBV7-9 and TRBJ2-5, with 14 nucleotides matching TRBD2. The germline CDR1 and CDR2 sequences are SEHNR and FQNEAQ (reference sequence). Losses at the gene ends were 1 base for V and 11 bases for J; bases not matched to a gene: 12. The CDR3 has 17 residues. For the CDR3, the DNA is TGTGCCAGCAGCTTAGAGGGACTAGCGGGAGCCTACAATGAGCAGTACTTC. It encodes CASSLEGLAGAYNEQYF.

Only a few counts were recorded for this clonotype. The junction does not match germline at one end; this may be a read error. The chain recombines TRBV12-3 or TRBV12-4 with TRBJ1-1; a possible D gene is TRBD1 (6 bases). The CDR3 contains 13 residues. CDR3 sequence reads: CASSWGRNAEAFF. The CDR3 DNA reads as TGTGCCAGCAGTTGGGGGCGGAACGCTGAAGCTTTCTTT.

This chain uses TRBV12-3 or TRBV12-4 with TRBJ2-1, with a possible D match to TRBD2 (5 bases). This CDR3 region has 12 residues. V was pared by 7 bases and J by 9 bases, with 13 bases between. The CDR3: CASTTTGIEQFF. The DNA of the CDR3 is TGTGCCAGCACCACGACGGGGATTGAGCAGTTCTTC.

This clonotype was seen a few times. The genes are TRBV4-1 and TRBJ2-1; D gene ambiguous. CDR1 is MGHRA and CDR2 is YSYEKL in the germline V gene. The CDR3 has 13 residues. V gave up 1 base and J gave up 10 bases, with 11 bases separating them. CDR3: CASSQVLVHEQFF. CDR3 DNA sequence: TGCGCCAGCAGCCAAGTGCTAGTCCACGAGCAGTTCTTC.

The rearrangement uses TRBV20-1 and TRBJ2-5; perhaps TRBD2 as D (6 bases). Germline loops: CDR1 DFQATT, CDR2 SNEGSKA (reference sequence). The CDR3 extends over 12 amino acids. CDR3 in amino acids: CSGGEREETQYF. The CDR3 DNA follows: TGCAGCGGGGGAGAGAGGGAAGAGACCCAGTACTTC.

The chain recombines TRBV28 with TRBJ2-7; tentative D call: TRBD1 (5 bases). V shed 5 bases and J shed 2 bases, with 13 bases lying between them. Germline CDR1 MDHEN, CDR2 SYDVKM. The CDR3 runs to 14 residues. The CDR3 is CASSPKTETYEQYF. Here the CDR3 DNA reads TGTGCCAGCAGTCCAAAGACAGAAACCTACGAGCAGTACTTC.

The chain carries TRBV5-1 and TRBJ2-5; a weak D match, TRBD2 (6 bases). Germline loops: CDR1 SGHRS, CDR2 YFSETQ. The CDR3 has 14 amino acids. The V gene lost 2 bases and the J gene lost 5 bases, with 13 bases spanning the gap. The chain's CDR3 is CASSFERVRETQYF. The DNA of the CDR3 is TGCGCCAGCAGCTTTGAGCGGGTGAGGGAGACCCAGTACTTC.

This clonotype was observed a handful of times. The chain uses TRBV7-8 and TRBJ1-5, with 8 bases fitting TRBD1. Germline CDR1 reads SGHVS; CDR2 reads FQNEAQ. The CDR3 loop spans 15 amino acids. V lost 5 bases and J lost 7; bases outside the gene matches: 10. The CDR3 sequence is CASSLGTGRGQPQHF. DNA for the CDR3: TGTGCCAGCAGCCTAGGGACAGGCCGGGGGCAGCCCCAGCATTTT. Full variable domain (outside the CDR3, taken from reference TRBV7-8 and TRBJ1-5): GAGVSQSPRYKVAKRGQDVALRCDPISGHVSLFWYQQALGQGPEFLTYFQNEAQLDKSGLPSDRFFAERPEGSVSTLKIQRTQQEDSAVYLCASSLGTGRGQPQHFGDGTRLSIL.

The chain employs TRBV2 and TRBJ2-1; TRBD2 matches 13 bases. CDR1 SNHLY and CDR2 FYNNEI come from the germline V gene. V trimming: 8 bases; J trimming: 6 bases; junction bases outside the gene matches: 4. The CDR3 is 14 residues long. The CDR3 DNA reads TGTGCCAGCGGGACTAGCGGGGCGTGCAATGAGCAGTTCTTC. Protein sequence: CASGTSGACNEQFF.

About this clonotype: Possible read error: a much larger clone is one base away. The V call is TRBV11-1, the J call TRBJ2-5; D is possibly TRBD2 (5 bases). Looked up from germline, CDR1 is SGHAT and CDR2 is FQDESV (reference sequence). The CDR3 is 16 residues long. The CDR3 spells CASSKRDSGYQEAQYF. The DNA for the CDR3 is TGTGCCAGCAGCAAACGGGATTCGGGGTACCAAGAGGCCCAGTACTTC.

This chain links TRBV2 with TRBJ2-4, with 8 positions matching TRBD2. The DNA matches TRBJ2-5 better at its end, which makes the J call doubtful. The CDR3 totals 14 residues. The germline gives CDR1 SNHLY, CDR2 FYNNEI. The CDR3 sequence is CASSETLAGKTQYF. In DNA form, the CDR3 reads TGTGCCAGCAGTGAGACCCTAGCGGGCAAGACCCAGTACTTC.

This clonotype was counted between two and nine times. The V call is TRBV2, the J call TRBJ1-5; D unresolved. The CDR3 loop spans 16 amino acids. V gave up 6 bases and J gave up 0 bases, with 15 bases separating them. Germline CDR1 and CDR2: SNHLY and FYNNEI. The CDR3 DNA reads TGTGCCAGCAGCAGGAGGAGAGACAATAGCAATCAGCCCCAGCATTTT. As protein: CASSRRRDNSNQPQHF.

The chain joins TRBV29-1 to TRBJ1-3, with a tentative D call TRBD1 (5 bases). Germline V gene lookup returns CDR1 SQVTM and CDR2 ANQGSEA. The V and J ends lost 3 bases and 2 bases respectively, with 8 bases between them. This CDR3 spans 13 amino acids. The CDR3 is CSVDSGAGNTIYF. The CDR3 DNA reads TGCAGCGTTGATTCGGGGGCTGGAAACACCATATATTTT.

Points on this clonotype: A single base separates this from a much larger clone, so it may be a read error. The V call is TRBV4-3, the J call TRBJ2-1; 8 nucleotides align to TRBD2. Germline CDR1 is LGHNA and CDR2 is YSLEER. This CDR3 is built from 15 residues. The CDR3 region is CASGQEAGVRNEQFF. The CDR3 DNA reads as TGCGCCAGCGGCCAAGAAGCGGGAGTACGCAATGAGCAGTTCTTC.

This clonotype has just a few counts. This rearrangement joins TRBV5-1 to TRBJ1-2, with 8 bases fitting TRBD1. Unmatched junction bases numbered 9, after V lost 3 bases and J lost 8 bases. This CDR3 has 14 residues. Germline V gene data show CDR1 as SGHRS and CDR2 as YFSETQ. This chain's CDR3 is CASSSNRQGTGYTF. The CDR3 DNA follows: TGCGCCAGCAGCTCCAATCGACAGGGGACAGGCTACACCTTC.

The rearrangement uses TRBV27 and TRBJ1-2; D uncertain. In germline, CDR1 is MNHEY, CDR2 SMNVEV (reference sequence). Between the trimmed V and J ends, which lost 3 bases and 4 bases, there was a span of 12 bases. This CDR3 has 14 amino acids. The CDR3 is CASSFGGPLYGYTF. The DNA for the CDR3 is TGTGCCAGCAGTTTTGGCGGTCCTCTCTATGGCTACACCTTC.

Details on this clonotype: At one end the junction does not follow the germline gene, possibly because of a read error. V usage is TRBV2 and J usage is TRBJ1-2, with D possibly TRBD1 on 6 matching bases. The length of the CDR3 is 16 residues. CDR1 and CDR2 from the germline V gene are SNHLY and FYNNEI. CDR3 sequence: CTSPRGGQPLPYGYTF. The CDR3 coding sequence is TGTACCAGTCCAAGAGGGGGGCAGCCCCTTCCTTATGGCTACACCTTC.

The rearrangement links TRBV6-5 to TRBJ2-6; 8 nucleotides align to TRBD1. This CDR3 has 15 residues. The V gene end was trimmed by 8 bases and the J gene end by 0 bases; junction bases not matched to a gene: 3. Germline values: CDR1 MNHEY, CDR2 SVGAGI. Here the CDR3 reads CASGDRTSGANVLTF. The DNA for the CDR3 is TGTGCCAGCGGGGACAGGACCTCTGGGGCCAACGTCCTGACTTTC.

The chain employs TRBV5-1 and TRBJ2-1, with D possibly being TRBD1 (6 bases). CDR1 is SGHRS and CDR2 is YFSETQ in the germline V gene. There are 13 residues in the CDR3. V lost 4 bases to trimming and J lost 12 bases, with 17 bases between them. The CDR3 DNA sequence: TGCGCCAGCAGCGAAGGCACAGGGTATTTGCAGTTCTTC. This translates into CASSEGTGYLQFF.

This chain uses TRBV6-6 with TRBJ2-1; 11 positions match TRBD1. The CDR3 covers 17 residues. V shed 2 bases, J shed 6 bases, and the junction held 9 bases outside the gene matches. The V gene's germline CDR1 is MNHNY and CDR2 SVGAGI (reference sequence). The CDR3, as DNA: TGTGCCAGCAGTTACGGGGCGGACAGGGGGCGCGTCAATGAGCAGTTCTTC. Its translation is CASSYGADRGRVNEQFF.

In its sample, this clonotype was seen a few times. The chain uses TRBV5-1 and TRBJ2-5, with TRBD2 matching 10 bases. The CDR3 length is 14 residues. Trimming took 4 bases from V and 2 from J; bases not matched to a gene: 2. Germline CDR1 is SGHRS and CDR2 is YFSETQ. DNA of the CDR3: TGCGCCAGCAGCATTAGCGGGGGGCAAGAGACCCAGTACTTC. Amino acid sequence: CASSISGGQETQYF.

This clonotype turned up a few times. A much larger clone sits a single nucleotide away, making a read error possible. J is TRBJ2-5 and V is TRBV6-6; D is unresolved. Germline V lookup: CDR1 MNHNY, CDR2 SVGAGI (reference sequence). V was trimmed by 4 bases and J by 4 bases, leaving 7 bases between them. There are 12 residues in the CDR3. This CDR3 is CASSSYRETQYF. CDR3 DNA: TGTGCCAGCAGTTCATATCGAGAGACCCAGTACTTC.